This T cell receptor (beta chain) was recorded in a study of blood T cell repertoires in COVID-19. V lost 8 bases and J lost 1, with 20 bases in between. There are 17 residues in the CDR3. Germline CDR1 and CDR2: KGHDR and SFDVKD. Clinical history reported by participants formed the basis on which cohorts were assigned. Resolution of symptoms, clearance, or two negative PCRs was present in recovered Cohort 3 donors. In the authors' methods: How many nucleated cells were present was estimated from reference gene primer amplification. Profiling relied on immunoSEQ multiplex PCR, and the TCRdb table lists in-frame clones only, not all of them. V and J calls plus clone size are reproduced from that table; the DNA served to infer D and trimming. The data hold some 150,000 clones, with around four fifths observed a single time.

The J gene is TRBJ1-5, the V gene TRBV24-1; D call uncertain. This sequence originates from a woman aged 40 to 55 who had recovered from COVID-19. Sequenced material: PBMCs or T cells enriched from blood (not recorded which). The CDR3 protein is CATIRHDIGLSNQPQHF. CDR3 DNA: TGTGCCACCATTAGGCATGACATAGGACTCAGCAATCAGCCCCAGCATTTT.